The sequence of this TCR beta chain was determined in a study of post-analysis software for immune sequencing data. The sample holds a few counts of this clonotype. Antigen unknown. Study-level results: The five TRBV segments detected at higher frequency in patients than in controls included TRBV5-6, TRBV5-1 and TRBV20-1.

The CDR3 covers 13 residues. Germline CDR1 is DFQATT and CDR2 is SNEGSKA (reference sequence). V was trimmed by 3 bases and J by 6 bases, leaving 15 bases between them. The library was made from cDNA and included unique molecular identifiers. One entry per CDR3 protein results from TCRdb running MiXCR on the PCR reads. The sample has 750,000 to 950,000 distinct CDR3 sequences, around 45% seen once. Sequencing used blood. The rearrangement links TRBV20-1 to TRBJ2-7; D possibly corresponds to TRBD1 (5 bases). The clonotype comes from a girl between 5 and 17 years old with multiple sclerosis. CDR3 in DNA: TGCAGTGCTAGCCAAGGGGCCAAGGGCGAGCAGTACTTC. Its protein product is CSASQGAKGEQYF.